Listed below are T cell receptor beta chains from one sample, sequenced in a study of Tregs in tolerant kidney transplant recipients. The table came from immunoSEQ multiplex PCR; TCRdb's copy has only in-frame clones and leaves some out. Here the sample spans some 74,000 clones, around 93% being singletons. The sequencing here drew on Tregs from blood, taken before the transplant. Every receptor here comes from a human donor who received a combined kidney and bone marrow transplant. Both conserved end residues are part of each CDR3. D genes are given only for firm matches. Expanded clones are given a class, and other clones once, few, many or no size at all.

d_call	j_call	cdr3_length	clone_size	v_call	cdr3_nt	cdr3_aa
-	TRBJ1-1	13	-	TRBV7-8	TGTGCCAGCGGAGGACAGCAGAACACTGAAGCTTTCTTT	CASGGQQNTEAFF
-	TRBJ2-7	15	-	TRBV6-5	TGTGCCAGCAGTTCTGGTGGGGTTGTACTCTACGAGCAGTACTTC	CASSSGGVVLYEQYF
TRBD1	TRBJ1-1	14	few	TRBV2	TGTGCCAGCAGGGAGGGACAGGGGCAGCCTGAAGCTTTCTTT	CASREGQGQPEAFF
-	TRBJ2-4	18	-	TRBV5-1	TGCGCCAGCAGCTTGGGGTTGAGTCCCCCGGAGGCCAAAAACATTCAGTACTTC	CASSLGLSPPEAKNIQYF
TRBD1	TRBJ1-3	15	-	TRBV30	TGTGCCTGGACAGATGGTAAAAGACAGGGGAACACCATATATTTT	CAWTDGKRQGNTIYF
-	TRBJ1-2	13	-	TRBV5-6	TGTGCCAGCAGCTGGACCCCGAAGGATGGCTACACCTTC	CASSWTPKDGYTF
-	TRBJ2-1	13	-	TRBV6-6	TGTGCCAGCAGTACCACTAGCTGGAATGAGCAGTTCTTC	CASSTTSWNEQFF
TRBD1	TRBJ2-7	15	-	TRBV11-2	TGTGCCAGCAGCTTAATTCGGGACAGCTCCTACGAGCAGTACTTC	CASSLIRDSSYEQYF
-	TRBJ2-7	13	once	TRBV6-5	TGTGCCAGCAGTTATGGGCCGAGCTACGAGCAGTACTTC	CASSYGPSYEQYF
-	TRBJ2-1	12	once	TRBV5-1	TGCGCCAGCAGCTTCGGAGGGATTGAGCAGTTCTTC	CASSFGGIEQFF
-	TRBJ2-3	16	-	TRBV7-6	TGTGCCAGCAGCCTTAACGGGGCCCGTGACACAGATACGCAGTATTTT	CASSLNGARDTDTQYF
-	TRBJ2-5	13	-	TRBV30	TGTGCCTGGAGTGTAGGGGTCGGAGAGACCCAGTACTTC	CAWSVGVGETQYF
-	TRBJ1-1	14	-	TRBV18	TGTGCCAGCTCACCGCAGACCGAAAACACTGAAGCTTTCTTT	CASSPQTENTEAFF
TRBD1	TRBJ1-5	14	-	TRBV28	TGTGCCAGCAGGGTGACAGGGGACAATCAGCCCCAGCATTTT	CASRVTGDNQPQHF
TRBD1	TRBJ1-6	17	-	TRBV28	TGTGCCAGCAGGGGGGTAGTTGACAGGGGCCGTAATTCACCCCTCCACTTT	CASRGVVDRGRNSPLHF
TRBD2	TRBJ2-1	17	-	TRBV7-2	TGTGCCAGCAGCTCCCACTTTAGCGGGAGGGCCCGCAATGAGCAGTTCTTC	CASSSHFSGRARNEQFF
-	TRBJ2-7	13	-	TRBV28	TGTGCCAGCAATTTGTCCCCCCAATACGAGCAGTACTTC	CASNLSPQYEQYF
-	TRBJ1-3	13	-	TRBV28	TGTGCCAGCAGTTTAGACTCTGGAAACACCATATATTTT	CASSLDSGNTIYF
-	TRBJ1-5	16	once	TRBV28	TGTGCCAGCAGGGACAGTGGACTGGGTGGCAATCAGCCCCAGCATTTT	CASRDSGLGGNQPQHF
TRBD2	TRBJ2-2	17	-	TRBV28	TGTGCCAGCAGTCCACCCTTACTAGGACTAGCAATCGGGGAGCTGTTTTTT	CASSPPLLGLAIGELFF
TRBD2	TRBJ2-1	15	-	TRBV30	TGTGCCTGGAGTGTACGATTAGCGGGTGACAATGAGCAGTTCTTC	CAWSVRLAGDNEQFF
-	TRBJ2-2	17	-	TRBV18	TGTGCCAGCTCACCACCTTCGACAGGCCTGAACACCGGGGAGCTGTTTTTT	CASSPPSTGLNTGELFF
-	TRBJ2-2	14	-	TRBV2	TGTGCCAGCAGTCGGGAAAATCAGCCCGGGGAGCTGTTTTTT	CASSRENQPGELFF
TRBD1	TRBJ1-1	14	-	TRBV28	TGTGCCAGCATTTCAAACAGGGGGAACACTGAAGCTTTCTTT	CASISNRGNTEAFF
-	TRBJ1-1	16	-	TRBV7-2	TGTGCCAGCAGCCCGGGTAGGGGACATAGGGACACTGAAGCTTTCTTT	CASSPGRGHRDTEAFF
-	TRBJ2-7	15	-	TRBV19	TGTGCCAGTAGTATTTTCCCGGGATCGGCCTACGAGCAGTACTTC	CASSIFPGSAYEQYF
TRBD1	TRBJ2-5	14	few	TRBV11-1	TGTGCCAGCAGCCCCGACAGGGGATCGGAGACCCAGTACTTC	CASSPDRGSETQYF
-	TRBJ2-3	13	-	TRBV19	TGTGCCAGCCGACTGTCTAGCACAGATACGCAGTATTTT	CASRLSSTDTQYF
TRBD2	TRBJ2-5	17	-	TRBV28	TGTGCCAGCAGTTCCTTCGGACTAGCGGGAGGTAAAGAGACCCAGTACTTC	CASSSFGLAGGKETQYF
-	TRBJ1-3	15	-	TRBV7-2	TGTGCCAGCAGCGGCCCCGAGACCTCTGGAAACACCATATATTTT	CASSGPETSGNTIYF
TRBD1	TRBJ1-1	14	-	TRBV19	TGTGCCAGTAGTTTTCAGACAGGGGGCACTGAAGCTTTCTTT	CASSFQTGGTEAFF
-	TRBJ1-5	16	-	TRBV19	TGTGCCAGTAGTATGTTCGGGGGAGCGGGCAATCAGCCCCAGCATTTT	CASSMFGGAGNQPQHF
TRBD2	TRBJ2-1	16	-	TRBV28	TGTGCCAGCAGTTTATCCGGCGGGAGTAACTACAATGAGCAGTTCTTC	CASSLSGGSNYNEQFF
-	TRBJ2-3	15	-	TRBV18	TGTGCCAGCTCGGCAGGAAGCGGTAGCACAGATACGCAGTATTTT	CASSAGSGSTDTQYF
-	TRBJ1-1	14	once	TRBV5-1	TGCGCCAGCAGCTATGGGGGTTTGGGTCCTGAAGCTTTCTTT	CASSYGGLGPEAFF
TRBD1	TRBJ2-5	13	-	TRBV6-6	TGTGCCAGCAGAAACAGGGGGCAAGAGACCCAGTACTTC	CASRNRGQETQYF
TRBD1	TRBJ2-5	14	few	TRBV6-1	TGTGCCAGCAGTGCTGACAGGGGGGGAAGGACCCAGTACTTC	CASSADRGGRTQYF
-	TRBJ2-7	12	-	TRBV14	TGTGCCAGCAGCCAAGTAGGCGCCAAGCAGTACTTC	CASSQVGAKQYF
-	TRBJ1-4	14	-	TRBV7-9	TGTGCCAGCAGCTTGGGTTTGGTGGAAGGGGAACTGTTTTTT	CASSLGLVEGELFF
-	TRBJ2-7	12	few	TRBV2	TGTGCCAGCGGTAGGAGCTCCTACGAGCAGTACTTC	CASGRSSYEQYF
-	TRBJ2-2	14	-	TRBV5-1	TGCGCCAGCAGCTCACGCCCGGCCACCGGGGAGCTGTTTTTT	CASSSRPATGELFF
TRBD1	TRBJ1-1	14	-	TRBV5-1	TGCGCCAGCAGCTTGGAACAGGGGAGGACTGAAGCTTTCTTT	CASSLEQGRTEAFF
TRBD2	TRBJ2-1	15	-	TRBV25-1	TGTGCCAGCAGTATGACGGGAGGGGAACCCAATGAGCAGTTCTTC	CASSMTGGEPNEQFF
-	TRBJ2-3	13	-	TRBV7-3	TGTGCCAGCAGCCAGAGGGCTCCAGATACGCAGTATTTT	CASSQRAPDTQYF
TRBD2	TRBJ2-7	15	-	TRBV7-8	TGTGCCAGCAGCTTAGCGGCGGGAGGCTCCTACGAGCAGTACTTC	CASSLAAGGSYEQYF
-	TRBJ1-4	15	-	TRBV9	TGTGCCAGCAGCTACGTCAGGGGACCGAATGAAAAACTGTTTTTT	CASSYVRGPNEKLFF
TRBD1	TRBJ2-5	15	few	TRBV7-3	TGTGCCAGCAGCCCGTCGGGACAGGGGAGGGAGACCCAGTACTTC	CASSPSGQGRETQYF
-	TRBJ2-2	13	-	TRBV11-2	TGTGCCAGCAGTCTCGGGGGCACCGGGGAGCTGTTTTTT	CASSLGGTGELFF
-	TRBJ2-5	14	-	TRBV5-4	TGTGCCAGCAGCTTGGCGGGTGTTTTAGAGACCCAGTACTTC	CASSLAGVLETQYF
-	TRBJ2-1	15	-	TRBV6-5	TGTGCCAGCGTAAGGATGTGGAGCTCCTACAATGAGCAGTTCTTC	CASVRMWSSYNEQFF
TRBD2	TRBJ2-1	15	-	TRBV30	TGTGCCTGGAGGAGACTAGCGAGCTCCTACAATGAGCAGTTCTTC	CAWRRLASSYNEQFF
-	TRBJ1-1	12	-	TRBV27	TGTGCCAGCCCGACAGGAGACACTGAAGCTTTCTTT	CASPTGDTEAFF
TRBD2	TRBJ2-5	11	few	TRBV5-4	TGTGCCAGCCCCGGGGGGGAGACCCAGTACTTC	CASPGGETQYF
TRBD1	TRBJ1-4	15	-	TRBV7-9	TGTGCCAGCAGCTTGACGGCGGGACAGTACGAAAAACTGTTTTTT	CASSLTAGQYEKLFF
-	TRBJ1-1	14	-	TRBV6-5	TGTGCCAGCAGTTACGATCCGGGGAACACTGAAGCTTTCTTT	CASSYDPGNTEAFF
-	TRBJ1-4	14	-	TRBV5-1	TGCGCCAGCAGCTTGGACGGCAATAATGAAAAACTGTTTTTT	CASSLDGNNEKLFF
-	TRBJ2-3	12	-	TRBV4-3	TGCGCCAGCAGCCTGAGCACAGATACGCAGTATTTT	CASSLSTDTQYF